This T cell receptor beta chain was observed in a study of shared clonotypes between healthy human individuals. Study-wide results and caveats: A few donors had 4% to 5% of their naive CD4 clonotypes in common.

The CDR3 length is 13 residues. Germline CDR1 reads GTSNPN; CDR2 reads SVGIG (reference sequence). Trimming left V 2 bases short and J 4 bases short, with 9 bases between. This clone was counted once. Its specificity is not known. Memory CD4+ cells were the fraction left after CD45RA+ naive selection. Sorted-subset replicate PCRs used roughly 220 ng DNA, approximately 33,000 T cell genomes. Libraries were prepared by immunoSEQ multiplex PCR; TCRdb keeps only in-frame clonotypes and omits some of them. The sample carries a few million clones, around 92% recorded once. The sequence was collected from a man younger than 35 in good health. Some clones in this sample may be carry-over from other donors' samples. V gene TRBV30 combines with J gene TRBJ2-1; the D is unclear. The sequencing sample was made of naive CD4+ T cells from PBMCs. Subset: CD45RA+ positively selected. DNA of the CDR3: TGTGCCTGGAGTTACTACCCGTACAATGAGCAGTTCTTC. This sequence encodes CAWSYYPYNEQFF.